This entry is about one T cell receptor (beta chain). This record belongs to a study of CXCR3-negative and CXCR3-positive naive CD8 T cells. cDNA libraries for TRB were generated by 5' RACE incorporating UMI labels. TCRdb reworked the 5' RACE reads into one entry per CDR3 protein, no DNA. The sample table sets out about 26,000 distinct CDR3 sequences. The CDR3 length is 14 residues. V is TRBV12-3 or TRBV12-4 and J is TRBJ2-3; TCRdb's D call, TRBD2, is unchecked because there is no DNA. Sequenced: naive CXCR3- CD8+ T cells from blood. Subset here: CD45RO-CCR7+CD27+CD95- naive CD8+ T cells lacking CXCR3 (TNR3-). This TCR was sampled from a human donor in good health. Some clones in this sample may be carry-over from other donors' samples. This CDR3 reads CASSSYSGTDTQYF.